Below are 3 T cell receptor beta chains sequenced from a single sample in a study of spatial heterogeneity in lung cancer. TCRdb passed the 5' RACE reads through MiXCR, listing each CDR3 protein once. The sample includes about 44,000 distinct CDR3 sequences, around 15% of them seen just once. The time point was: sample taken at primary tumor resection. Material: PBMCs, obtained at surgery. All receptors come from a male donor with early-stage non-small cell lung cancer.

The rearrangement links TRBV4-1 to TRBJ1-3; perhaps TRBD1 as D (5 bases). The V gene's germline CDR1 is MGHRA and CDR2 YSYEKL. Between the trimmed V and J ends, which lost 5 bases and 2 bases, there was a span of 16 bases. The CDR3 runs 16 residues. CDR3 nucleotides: TGCGCCAGCAGCGCGGGACCGCCTCGGACTGGAAACACCATATATTTT. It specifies CASSAGPPRTGNTIYF.

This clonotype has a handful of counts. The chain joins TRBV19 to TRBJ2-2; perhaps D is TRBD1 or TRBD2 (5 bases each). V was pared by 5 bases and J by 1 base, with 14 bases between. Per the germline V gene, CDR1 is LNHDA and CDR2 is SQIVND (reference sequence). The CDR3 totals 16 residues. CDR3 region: CASSPRGAGNTGELFF. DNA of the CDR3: TGTGCCAGTAGTCCCCGAGGGGCAGGGAACACCGGGGAGCTGTTTTTT.

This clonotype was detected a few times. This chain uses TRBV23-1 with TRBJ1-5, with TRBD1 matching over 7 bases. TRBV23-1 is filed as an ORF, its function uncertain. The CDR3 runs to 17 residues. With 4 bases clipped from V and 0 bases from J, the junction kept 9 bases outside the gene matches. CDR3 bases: TGCGCCAGCAGTCCCGCCCGGGACAGCAATAGCAATCAGCCCCAGCATTTT. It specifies CASSPARDSNSNQPQHF.